One TCR beta chain is described in this entry. The repertoire was sequenced with immunoSEQ multiplex PCR; TCRdb's copy has only in-frame clones and lacks some. The sample yields 78,000 or so clones, around four fifths seen once. This CDR3 has 13 amino acids. Germline CDR1 and CDR2: SNHLY and FYNNEI. V gave up 5 bases and J gave up 1 base, with 8 bases separating them. This entry belongs to a study of blood T cell repertoires in COVID-19. Study-level information: The samples span acute and convalescent COVID-19 from the United States, Italy and Spain. PBMCs, B-cell-depleted T cells, or T cells provided the cDNA or gDNA that made up the material.

The origin of this receptor is a human donor in a cohort sampled during active COVID-19. This chain joins TRBV2 and TRBJ2-5; weak D call: TRBD2 (6 bases). Sequencing was done on a sample of peripheral blood. CDR3 residues: CASSWDFQETQYF. CDR3 in DNA: TGTGCCAGCAGTTGGGACTTCCAAGAGACCCAGTACTTC.